This record looks at one TCR beta chain sequence and its context. CDR1 is MDHEN, CDR2 SYDVKM, per germline. Trimming took 6 bases from V and 4 from J; bases not matched to a gene: 5. The CDR3 runs to 13 residues. The data are from a study of blood T cell repertoires in COVID-19. At the level of the study: Researchers got acute and convalescent COVID-19 samples from the United States, Italy and Spain. T cells, B-cell-depleted T cells, or PBMCs supplied cDNA or gDNA.

TCRdb's copy holds only in-frame clones and misses some; the assay was immunoSEQ multiplex PCR. The sample has about 88,000 clones, approximately 87% seen once. The sequence was obtained from a human donor in a cohort sampled during active COVID-19. The sequenced sample was peripheral blood. This chain connects TRBV28 to TRBJ1-1, with 7 bases lining up with TRBD1. The CDR3 protein is CASRLQGSTEAFF. The CDR3 nucleotides are TGTGCCAGCAGACTACAGGGGAGCACTGAAGCTTTCTTT.